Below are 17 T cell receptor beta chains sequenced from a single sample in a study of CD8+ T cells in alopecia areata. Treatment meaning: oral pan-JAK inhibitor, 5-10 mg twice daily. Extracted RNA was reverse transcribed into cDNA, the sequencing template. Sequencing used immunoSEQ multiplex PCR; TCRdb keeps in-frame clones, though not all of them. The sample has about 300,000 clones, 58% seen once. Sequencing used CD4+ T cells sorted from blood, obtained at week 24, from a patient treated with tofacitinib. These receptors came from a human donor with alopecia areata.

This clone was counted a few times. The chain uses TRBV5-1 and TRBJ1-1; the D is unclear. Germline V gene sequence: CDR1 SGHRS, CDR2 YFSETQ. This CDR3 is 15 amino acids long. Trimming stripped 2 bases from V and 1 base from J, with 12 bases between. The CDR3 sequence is CASSFLPSRNTEAFF. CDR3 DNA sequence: TGCGCCAGCAGCTTTTTGCCTTCTAGGAACACTGAAGCTTTCTTT.

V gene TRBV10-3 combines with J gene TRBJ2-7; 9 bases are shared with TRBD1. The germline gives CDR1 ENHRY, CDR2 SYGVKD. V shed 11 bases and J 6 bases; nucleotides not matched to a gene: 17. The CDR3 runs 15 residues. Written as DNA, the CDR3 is TGTGCCTCCCACCCGTCCGGGACAGGGTTGATCGAGCAGTACTTC. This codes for CASHPSGTGLIEQYF.

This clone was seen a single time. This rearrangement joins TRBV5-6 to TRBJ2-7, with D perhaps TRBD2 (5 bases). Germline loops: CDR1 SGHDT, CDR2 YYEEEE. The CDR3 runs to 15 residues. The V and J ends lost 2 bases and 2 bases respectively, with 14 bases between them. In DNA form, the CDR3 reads TGTGCCAGCAGCTTATCCAGGACTCGGCCCTACGAGCAGTACTTC. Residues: CASSLSRTRPYEQYF.

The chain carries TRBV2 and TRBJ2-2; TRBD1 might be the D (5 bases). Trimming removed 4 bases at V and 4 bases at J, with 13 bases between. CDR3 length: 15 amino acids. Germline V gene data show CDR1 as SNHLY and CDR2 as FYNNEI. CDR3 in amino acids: CASSGTGAVTGELFF. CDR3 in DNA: TGTGCCAGCAGTGGAACTGGGGCGGTCACCGGGGAGCTGTTTTTT. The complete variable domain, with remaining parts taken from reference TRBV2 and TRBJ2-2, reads EPEVTQTPSHQVTQMGQEVILRCVPISNHLYFYWYRQILGQKVEFLVSFYNNEISEKSEIFDDQFSVERPDGSNFTLKIRSTKLEDSAMYFCASSGTGAVTGELFFGEGSRLTVL.

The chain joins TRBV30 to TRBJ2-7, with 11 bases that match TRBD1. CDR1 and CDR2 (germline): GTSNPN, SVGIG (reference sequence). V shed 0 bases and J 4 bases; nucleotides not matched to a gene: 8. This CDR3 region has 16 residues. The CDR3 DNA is TGTGCCTGGAGTGTATCCCGGACAGGGGGCTCGTACGAGCAGTACTTC. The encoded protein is CAWSVSRTGGSYEQYF.

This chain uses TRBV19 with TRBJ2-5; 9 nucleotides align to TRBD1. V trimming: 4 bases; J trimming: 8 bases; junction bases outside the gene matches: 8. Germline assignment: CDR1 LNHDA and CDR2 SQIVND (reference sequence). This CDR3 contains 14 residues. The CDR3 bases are TGTGCCAGTAGTACCGCCGGGACAGGGAATACCCAGTACTTC. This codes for CASSTAGTGNTQYF.

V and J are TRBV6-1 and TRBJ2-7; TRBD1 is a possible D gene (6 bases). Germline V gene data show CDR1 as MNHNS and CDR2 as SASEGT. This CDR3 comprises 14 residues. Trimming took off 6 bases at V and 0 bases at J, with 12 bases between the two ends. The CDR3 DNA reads TGTGCCAGCAGAGGACAGATATCCTCCTACGAGCAGTACTTC. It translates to CASRGQISSYEQYF.

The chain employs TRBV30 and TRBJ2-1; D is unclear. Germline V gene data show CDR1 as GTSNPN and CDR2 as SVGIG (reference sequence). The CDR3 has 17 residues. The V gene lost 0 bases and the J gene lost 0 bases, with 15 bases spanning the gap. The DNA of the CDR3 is TGTGCCTGGAGTGTTCTCCGGGTTCCTAGCTCCTACAATGAGCAGTTCTTC. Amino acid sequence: CAWSVLRVPSSYNEQFF.

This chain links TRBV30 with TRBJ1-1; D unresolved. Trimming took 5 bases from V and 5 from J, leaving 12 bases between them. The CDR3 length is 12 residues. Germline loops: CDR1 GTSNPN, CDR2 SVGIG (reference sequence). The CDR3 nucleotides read TGTGCCTGGGAGCTCCTACCGACTGAAGCTTTCTTT. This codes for CAWELLPTEAFF.

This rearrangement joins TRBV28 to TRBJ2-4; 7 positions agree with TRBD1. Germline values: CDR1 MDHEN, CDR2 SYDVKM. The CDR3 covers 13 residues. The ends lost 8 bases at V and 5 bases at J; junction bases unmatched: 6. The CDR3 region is CASGGQAENIQYF. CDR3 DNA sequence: TGTGCCAGCGGCGGACAGGCGGAAAACATTCAGTACTTC.

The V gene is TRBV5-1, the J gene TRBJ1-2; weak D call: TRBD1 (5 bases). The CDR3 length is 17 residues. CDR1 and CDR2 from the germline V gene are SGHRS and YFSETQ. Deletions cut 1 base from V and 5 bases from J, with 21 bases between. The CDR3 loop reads CASSLLRGVGGKYGYTF. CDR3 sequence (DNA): TGCGCCAGCAGCTTGCTTCGAGGTGTCGGGGGAAAGTATGGCTACACCTTC.

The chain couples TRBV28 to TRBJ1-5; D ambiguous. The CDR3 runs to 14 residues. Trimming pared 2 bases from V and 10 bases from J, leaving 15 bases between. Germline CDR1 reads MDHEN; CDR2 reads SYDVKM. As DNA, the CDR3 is TGTGCCAGCAGTTTAGTCCAATCCCGGGAACCCCAGCATTTT. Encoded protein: CASSLVQSREPQHF.

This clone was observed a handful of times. The CDR3 DNA is TGTGCCACCAGCAGAGATCGGTTCACGGGGACGAACACCGGGGAGCTGTTTTTT. Translating it yields CATSRDRFTGTNTGELFF. V usage is TRBV15 and J usage is TRBJ2-2; D is possibly TRBD2 (5 bases). CDR3 size: 18 residues. The V gene lost 0 bases and the J gene lost 0 bases, with 14 bases spanning the gap. Germline V gene data show CDR1 as LNHNV and CDR2 as YYDKDF (reference sequence).

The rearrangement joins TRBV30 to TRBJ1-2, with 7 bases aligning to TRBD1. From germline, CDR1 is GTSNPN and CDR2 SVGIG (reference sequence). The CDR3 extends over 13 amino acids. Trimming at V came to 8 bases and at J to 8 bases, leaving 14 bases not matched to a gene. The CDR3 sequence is CARQGVRGVGYTF. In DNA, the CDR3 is TGTGCCCGACAGGGTGTAAGAGGAGTAGGCTACACCTTC.

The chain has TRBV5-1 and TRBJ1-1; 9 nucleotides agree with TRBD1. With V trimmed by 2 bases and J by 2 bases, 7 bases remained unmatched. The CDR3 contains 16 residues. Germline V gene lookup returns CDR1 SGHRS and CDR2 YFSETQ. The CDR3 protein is CASSFGRQGGNTEAFF. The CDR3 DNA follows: TGCGCCAGCAGCTTTGGAAGACAGGGGGGAAACACTGAAGCTTTCTTT.

CDR3 sequence reads: CAWNNGSFGYTF. In DNA, the CDR3 is TGTGCCTGGAACAACGGAAGCTTTGGCTACACCTTC. The chain joins TRBV30 to TRBJ1-2; D remains ambiguous. The V end lost 4 bases, the J end lost 7 bases, and 13 bases lay between the germline ends. This CDR3 spans 12 amino acids. Germline V CDR1 and CDR2: GTSNPN, SVGIG (reference sequence).

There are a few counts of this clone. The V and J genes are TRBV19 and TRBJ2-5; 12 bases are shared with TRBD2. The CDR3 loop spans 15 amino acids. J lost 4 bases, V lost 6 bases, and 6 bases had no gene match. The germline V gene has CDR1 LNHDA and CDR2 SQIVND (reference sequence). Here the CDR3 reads CASSSGLAGRETQYF. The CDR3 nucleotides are TGTGCCAGTAGCTCTGGACTAGCGGGGAGAGAGACCCAGTACTTC.